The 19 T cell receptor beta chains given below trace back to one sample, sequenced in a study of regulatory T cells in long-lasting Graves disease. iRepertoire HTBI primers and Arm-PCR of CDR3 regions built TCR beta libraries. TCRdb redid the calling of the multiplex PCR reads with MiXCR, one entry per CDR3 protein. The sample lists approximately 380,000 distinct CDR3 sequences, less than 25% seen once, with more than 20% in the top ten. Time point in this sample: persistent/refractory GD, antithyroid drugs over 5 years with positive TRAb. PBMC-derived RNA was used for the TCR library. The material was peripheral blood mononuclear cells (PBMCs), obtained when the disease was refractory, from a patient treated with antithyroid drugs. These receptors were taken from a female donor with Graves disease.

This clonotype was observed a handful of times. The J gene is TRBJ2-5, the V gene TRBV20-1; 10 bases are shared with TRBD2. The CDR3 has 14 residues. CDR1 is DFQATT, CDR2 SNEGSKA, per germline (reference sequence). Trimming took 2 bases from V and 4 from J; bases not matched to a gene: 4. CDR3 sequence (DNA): TGCAGTGCTAGACTAGCGGGAGTAGGAGAGACCCAGTACTTC. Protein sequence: CSARLAGVGETQYF.

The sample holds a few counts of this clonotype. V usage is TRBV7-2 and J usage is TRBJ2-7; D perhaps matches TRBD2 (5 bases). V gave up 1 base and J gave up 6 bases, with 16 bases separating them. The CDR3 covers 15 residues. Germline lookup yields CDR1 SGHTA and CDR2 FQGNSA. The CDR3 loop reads CASSLDGIRGTEQYF. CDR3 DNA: TGTGCCAGCAGCTTAGATGGGATCCGGGGAACCGAGCAGTACTTC. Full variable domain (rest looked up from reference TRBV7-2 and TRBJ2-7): GAGVSQSPSNKVTEKGKDVELRCDPISGHTALYWYRQSLGQGLEFLIYFQGNSAPDKSGLPSDRFSAERTGGSVSTLTIQRTQQEDSAVYLCASSLDGIRGTEQYFGPGTRLTVT.

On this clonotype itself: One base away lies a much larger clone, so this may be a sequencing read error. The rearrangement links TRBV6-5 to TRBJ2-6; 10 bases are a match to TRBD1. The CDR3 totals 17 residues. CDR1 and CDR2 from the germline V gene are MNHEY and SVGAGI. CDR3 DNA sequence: TGTGCCTGCAGTTGGGACAGGGGAAGCTCTGGGGCCAACGTCCTGACTTTC. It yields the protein CACSWDRGSSGANVLTF.

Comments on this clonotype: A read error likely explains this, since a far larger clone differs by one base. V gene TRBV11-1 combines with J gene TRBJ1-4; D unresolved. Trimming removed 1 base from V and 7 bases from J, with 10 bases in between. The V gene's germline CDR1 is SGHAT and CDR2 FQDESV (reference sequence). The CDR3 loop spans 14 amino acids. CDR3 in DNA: TGTGCCAGCAGCTTAGGGAGCTCTGGTGAAAAACTGTTTTTT. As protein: CASSLGSSGEKLFF.

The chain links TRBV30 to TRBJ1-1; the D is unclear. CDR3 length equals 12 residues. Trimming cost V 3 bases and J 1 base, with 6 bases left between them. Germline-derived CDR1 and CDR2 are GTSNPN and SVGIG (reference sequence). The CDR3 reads CAWRAENTEAFF. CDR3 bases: TGTGCCTGGAGGGCAGAGAACACTGAAGCTTTCTTT.

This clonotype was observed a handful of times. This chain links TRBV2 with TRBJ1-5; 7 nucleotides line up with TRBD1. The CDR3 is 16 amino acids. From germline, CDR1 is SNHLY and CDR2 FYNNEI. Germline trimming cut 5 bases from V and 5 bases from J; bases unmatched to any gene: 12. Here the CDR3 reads CASSTRQGGVDQPQHF. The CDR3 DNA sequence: TGTGCCAGCAGTACTCGACAGGGAGGGGTCGATCAGCCCCAGCATTTT. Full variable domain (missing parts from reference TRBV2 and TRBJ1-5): EPEVTQTPSHQVTQMGQEVILRCVPISNHLYFYWYRQILGQKVEFLVSFYNNEISEKSEIFDDQFSVERPDGSNFTLKIRSTKLEDSAMYFCASSTRQGGVDQPQHFGDGTRLSIL.

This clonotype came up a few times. CDR3 bases: TGTGCCAGCAGTGCACGGGAGACAGGGGGATACAGGTACTTC. It translates to CASSARETGGYRYF. This sequence joins TRBV25-1 and TRBJ2-7; the match to TRBD1 covers 9 bases. CDR3 size: 14 residues. Trimming took 4 bases from V and 12 from J; bases not matched to a gene: 13. Germline CDR1 MGHDK, CDR2 SYGVNS.

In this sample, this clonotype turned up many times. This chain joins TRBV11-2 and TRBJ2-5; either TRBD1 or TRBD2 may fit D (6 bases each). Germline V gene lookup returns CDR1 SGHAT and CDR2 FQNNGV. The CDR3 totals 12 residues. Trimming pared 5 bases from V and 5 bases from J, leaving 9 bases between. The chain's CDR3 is CASSQGGETQYF. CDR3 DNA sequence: TGTGCCAGCAGCCAAGGGGGGGAGACCCAGTACTTC.

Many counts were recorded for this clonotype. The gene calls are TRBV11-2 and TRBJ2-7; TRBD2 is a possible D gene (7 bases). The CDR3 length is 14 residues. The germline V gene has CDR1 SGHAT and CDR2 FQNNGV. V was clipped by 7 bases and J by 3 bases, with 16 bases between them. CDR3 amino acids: CASTLGGPSYEQYF. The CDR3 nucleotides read TGTGCCAGCACCTTGGGGGGGCCGAGCTACGAGCAGTACTTC.

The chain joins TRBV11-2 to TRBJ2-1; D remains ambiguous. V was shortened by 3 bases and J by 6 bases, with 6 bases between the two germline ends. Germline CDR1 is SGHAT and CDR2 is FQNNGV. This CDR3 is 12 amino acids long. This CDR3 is CASSFVRNEQFF. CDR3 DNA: TGTGCCAGCAGCTTTGTTCGCAATGAGCAGTTCTTC.

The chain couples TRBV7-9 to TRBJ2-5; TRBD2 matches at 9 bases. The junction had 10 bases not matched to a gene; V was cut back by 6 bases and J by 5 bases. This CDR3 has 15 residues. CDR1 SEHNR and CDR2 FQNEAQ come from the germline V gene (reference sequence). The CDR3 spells CASSPSGIGRETQYF. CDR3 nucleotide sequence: TGTGCCAGCAGTCCTAGCGGGATTGGGAGGGAGACCCAGTACTTC. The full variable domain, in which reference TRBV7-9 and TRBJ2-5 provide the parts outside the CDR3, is DTGVSQNPRHKITKRGQNVTFRCDPISEHNRLYWYRQTLGQGPEFLTYFQNEAQLEKSRLLSDRFSAERPKGSFSTLEIQRTEQGDSAMYLCASSPSGIGRETQYFGPGTRLLVL.

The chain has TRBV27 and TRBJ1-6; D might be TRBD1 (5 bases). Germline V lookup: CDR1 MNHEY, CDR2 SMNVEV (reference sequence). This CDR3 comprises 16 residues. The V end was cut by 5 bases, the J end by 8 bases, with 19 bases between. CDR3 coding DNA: TGTGCCAGCAGTCCGAGGGGTGTCGACGTGGATTCACCCCTCCACTTT. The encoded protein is CASSPRGVDVDSPLHF.

This CDR3 is CASKTGGSYEQYF. The DNA of the CDR3 is TGTGCCAGCAAGACAGGCGGCTCCTACGAGCAGTACTTC. The chain carries TRBV6-2 or TRBV6-3 and TRBJ2-7, with D tentatively TRBD1 (6 bases). Deletions cut 7 bases from V and 0 bases from J, with 10 bases between. The CDR3 has 13 residues. CDR1 is MNHEY, CDR2 SVGEGT, per germline.

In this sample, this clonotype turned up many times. CDR3 amino acids: CASSSPGLGNLGQYF. The CDR3 DNA reads TGTGCCAGCAGCTCCCCGGGACTAGGAAACCTGGGGCAGTACTTC. The chain links TRBV7-2 to TRBJ2-7, with 8 bases aligning to TRBD2. The CDR3 is 15 amino acids. V shed 4 bases and J 9 bases; nucleotides not matched to a gene: 14. Germline lookup yields CDR1 SGHTA and CDR2 FQGNSA.

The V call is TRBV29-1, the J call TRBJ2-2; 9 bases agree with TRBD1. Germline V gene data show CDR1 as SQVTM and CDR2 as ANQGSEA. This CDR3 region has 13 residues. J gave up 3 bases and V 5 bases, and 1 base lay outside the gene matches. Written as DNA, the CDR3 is TGCAGCGTTAGGGACAGGGACACCGGGGAGCTGTTTTTT. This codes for CSVRDRDTGELFF.

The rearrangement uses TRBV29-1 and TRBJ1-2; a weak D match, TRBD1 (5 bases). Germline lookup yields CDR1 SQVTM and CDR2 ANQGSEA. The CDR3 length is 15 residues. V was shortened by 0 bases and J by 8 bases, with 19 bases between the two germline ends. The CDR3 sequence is CSVEDRQGSLWGYTF. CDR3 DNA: TGCAGCGTTGAAGATAGGCAGGGTTCCCTCTGGGGCTACACCTTC.

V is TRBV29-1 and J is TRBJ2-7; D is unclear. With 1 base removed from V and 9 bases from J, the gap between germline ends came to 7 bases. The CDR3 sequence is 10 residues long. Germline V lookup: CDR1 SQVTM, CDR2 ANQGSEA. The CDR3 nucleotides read TGCAGCGTTGAAGGGGGTGGGCAGTACTTC. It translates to CSVEGGGQYF.

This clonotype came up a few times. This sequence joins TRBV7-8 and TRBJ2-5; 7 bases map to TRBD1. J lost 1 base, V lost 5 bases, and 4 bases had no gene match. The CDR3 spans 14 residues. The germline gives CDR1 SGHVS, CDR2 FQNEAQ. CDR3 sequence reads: CASSRGRTQETQYF. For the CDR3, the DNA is TGTGCCAGCAGCAGGGGGCGGACCCAAGAGACCCAGTACTTC.

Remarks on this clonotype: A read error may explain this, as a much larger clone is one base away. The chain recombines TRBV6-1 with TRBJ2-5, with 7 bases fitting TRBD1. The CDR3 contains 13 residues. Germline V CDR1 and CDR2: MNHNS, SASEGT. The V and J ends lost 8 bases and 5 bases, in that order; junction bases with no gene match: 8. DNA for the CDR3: TGTGCCAGCGAGAACAGGGGTTCGGAGACCCAGTACTTC. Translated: CASENRGSETQYF.